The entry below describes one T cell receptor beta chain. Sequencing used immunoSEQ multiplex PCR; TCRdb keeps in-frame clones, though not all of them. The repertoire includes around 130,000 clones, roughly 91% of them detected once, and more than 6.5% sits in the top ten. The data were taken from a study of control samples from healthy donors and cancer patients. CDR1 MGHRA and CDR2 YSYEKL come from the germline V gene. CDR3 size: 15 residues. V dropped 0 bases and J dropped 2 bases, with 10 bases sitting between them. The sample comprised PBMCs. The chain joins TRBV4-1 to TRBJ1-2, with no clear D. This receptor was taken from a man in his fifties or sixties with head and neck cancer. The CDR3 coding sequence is TGCGCCAGCAGCCAAGATTTGGGAAAAAACTATGGCTACACCTTC. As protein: CASSQDLGKNYGYTF.